Each of the 29 T cell receptor beta chains below was sequenced from the same sample in a study of blood T cell repertoires in COVID-19. The table came from immunoSEQ multiplex PCR; TCRdb's copy has only in-frame clones and leaves some out. The table shows hundreds of thousands of clones, with about 90% occurring only once. Material: PBMCs or T cells enriched from blood (not recorded which). The receptors here all came from a middle-aged man who had been exposed to COVID-19.

This clone was observed a few times. The chain carries TRBV18 and TRBJ2-7; possible D gene TRBD2, 5 bases. CDR3 size: 15 residues. V lost 3 bases and J 2 bases, leaving 14 bases between the germline ends. Germline V gene sequence: CDR1 KGHSH, CDR2 LQKENI. The chain's CDR3 is CASSPYAEGTYEQYV. The CDR3 DNA sequence: TGTGCCAGCTCACCTTATGCTGAGGGTACCTACGAGCAGTACGTC.

This chain joins TRBV10-1 and TRBJ2-1, with D perhaps matching TRBD1 (5 bases). The CDR3 runs to 16 residues. Trimming took 2 bases from V and 1 from J, leaving 12 bases between them. Per germline, CDR1 WNHNN and CDR2 SYGVQD (reference sequence). CDR3 region: CASSETAKGSYNEQFF. The DNA for the CDR3 is TGCGCCAGCAGTGAGACGGCAAAGGGGTCCTACAATGAGCAGTTCTTC.

The rearrangement uses TRBV28 and TRBJ1-4; no clear D. The V end was cut by 5 bases, the J end by 5 bases, with 21 bases between. This CDR3 has 17 amino acids. Germline CDR1 reads MDHEN; CDR2 reads SYDVKM. This CDR3 reads CASSPPGSTGGNEKLFF. The CDR3, as DNA: TGTGCCAGCAGTCCTCCTGGTTCGACGGGAGGAAATGAAAAACTGTTTTTT.

The V gene is TRBV5-1, the J gene TRBJ2-2; 11 nucleotides line up with TRBD2. The germline V gene has CDR1 SGHRS and CDR2 YFSETQ. The length of the CDR3 is 16 residues. V lost 4 bases and J lost 4; bases outside the gene matches: 6. The CDR3 nucleotides are TGCGCCAGCAGCCTACTAGCGGGAGTTACCACCGGGGAGCTGTTTTTT. Translation: CASSLLAGVTTGELFF.

About this clone itself: At the DNA level, this CDR3 is encoded by other sequences in the same sample as well. V is TRBV29-1 and J is TRBJ1-1, with TRBD1 matching over 7 bases. The CDR3 loop spans 13 amino acids. Germline V gene lookup returns CDR1 SQVTM and CDR2 ANQGSEA. Trimming cost V 3 bases and J 0 bases; bases outside gene matches: 1. CDR3 sequence: CSVEGQMNTEAFF. The CDR3 nucleotides are TGCAGCGTTGAGGGACAGATGAACACTGAAGCTTTCTTT.

This chain uses TRBV18 with TRBJ1-2, with D maybe TRBD1 (6 bases). This CDR3 comprises 14 residues. Trimming took 1 base from V and 7 from J, leaving 13 bases between them. Germline V gene lookup returns CDR1 KGHSH and CDR2 LQKENI. The CDR3 protein is CASSPQGTILGYTF. DNA of the CDR3: TGTGCCAGCTCACCACAGGGGACAATCCTTGGCTACACCTTC. The full variable domain, in which reference TRBV18 and TRBJ1-2 provide the parts outside the CDR3, is NAGVMQNPRHLVRRRGQEARLRCSPMKGHSHVYWYRQLPEEGLKFMVYLQKENIIDESGMPKERFSAEFPKEGPSILRIQQVVRGDSAAYFCASSPQGTILGYTFGSGTRLTVV.

This chain connects TRBV4-1 to TRBJ1-1, with 7 bases lining up with TRBD1. V trimming: 1 base; J trimming: 10 bases; junction bases outside the gene matches: 33. Germline V gives CDR1 MGHRA, CDR2 YSYEKL. The CDR3 contains 22 residues. The CDR3 DNA reads as TGCGCCAGCAGCCAAGTCACCACACGTAATTCCGGGGCAGGGGGATTTTTATATCGAGCTTTCTTT. Protein sequence: CASSQVTTRNSGAGGFLYRAFF.

V and J are TRBV28 and TRBJ1-2; unclear D gene. Germline values: CDR1 MDHEN, CDR2 SYDVKM. CDR3 length: 15 amino acids. With 6 bases removed from V and 4 bases from J, the gap between germline ends came to 18 bases. The CDR3 reads CASSLIWGEGYGYTF. CDR3 in DNA: TGTGCCAGCAGCTTAATCTGGGGAGAGGGCTATGGCTACACCTTC.

This clone has only one observation. The chain employs TRBV6-5 and TRBJ1-2; no clear D gene. The CDR3 has 12 residues. Germline CDR1 reads MNHEY; CDR2 reads SVGAGI. V was pared by 4 bases and J by 2 bases, with 5 bases between. CDR3 protein: CASSWQNYGYTF. DNA of the CDR3: TGTGCCAGCAGTTGGCAGAACTATGGCTACACCTTC.

The chain employs TRBV10-3 and TRBJ2-5; TRBD2 might be the D (6 bases). V gave up 4 bases and J gave up 5 bases, with 11 bases separating them. The CDR3 sequence is 13 residues long. Germline lookup yields CDR1 ENHRY and CDR2 SYGVKD. CDR3 region: CAISAGDPETQYF. The CDR3 DNA is TGTGCCATCAGTGCGGGAGATCCGGAGACCCAGTACTTC.

The CDR3 is CASSLADSYSPLHF. CDR3 in DNA: TGTGCCAGCAGCTTAGCCGACAGTTATTCACCCCTCCACTTT. The genes are TRBV11-2 and TRBJ1-6; possible D gene TRBD1, 5 bases. Trimming removed 1 base at V and 8 bases at J, with 9 bases between. The CDR3 totals 14 residues. Germline V gives CDR1 SGHAT, CDR2 FQNNGV.

The chain is built from TRBV7-9 and TRBJ1-2; the D is unclear. Per germline, CDR1 SEHNR and CDR2 FQNEAQ (reference sequence). V was shortened by 5 bases and J by 4 bases, with 11 bases between the two germline ends. The CDR3 totals 13 residues. In nucleotides, the CDR3 is TGTGCCAGCAGCCCACCAGCAGGCTATGGCTACACCTTC. This encodes CASSPPAGYGYTF.

The rearrangement joins TRBV18 to TRBJ2-7; 8 positions match TRBD2. This CDR3 spans 16 amino acids. Trimming removed 6 bases from V and 5 bases from J; junction bases left unmatched: 15. Germline values: CDR1 KGHSH, CDR2 LQKENI. The CDR3: CASSVRSQGRGDEQYF. CDR3 in DNA: TGTGCCAGCTCCGTTCGCTCTCAGGGGCGGGGGGACGAGCAGTACTTC.

This chain uses TRBV27 with TRBJ1-6; D remains unclear. In germline, CDR1 is MNHEY, CDR2 SMNVEV (reference sequence). The V end lost 3 bases, the J end lost 10 bases, and 10 bases lay between the germline ends. The CDR3 is 13 residues long. Written as DNA, the CDR3 is TGTGCCAGCAGTTTGGAGCTCGGGTCACCCCTCCACTTT. It codes for CASSLELGSPLHF.

The rearrangement uses TRBV2 and TRBJ1-5; D might be TRBD1 (6 bases). Germline loops: CDR1 SNHLY, CDR2 FYNNEI. This CDR3 region has 13 residues. V was trimmed by 10 bases and J by 4 bases, leaving 14 bases between them. The CDR3 loop reads CATTDSPNQPQHF. As DNA, the CDR3 is TGTGCCACCACGGACAGCCCGAATCAGCCCCAGCATTTT.

The chain recombines TRBV6-6 with TRBJ1-1, with a tentative D call TRBD1 (5 bases). The CDR3 loop spans 14 amino acids. Germline loops: CDR1 MNHNY, CDR2 SVGAGI (reference sequence). With 10 bases removed from V and 5 bases from J, the gap between germline ends came to 20 bases. The CDR3 here is CATLGKAGRTEAFF. DNA for the CDR3: TGTGCCACCCTAGGAAAAGCGGGGCGGACTGAAGCTTTCTTT.

This chain uses TRBV5-1 with TRBJ1-3, with D tentatively TRBD1 (5 bases). The CDR3 is 16 residues long. Germline CDR1 reads SGHRS; CDR2 reads YFSETQ. The V and J ends lost 0 bases and 4 bases respectively, with 14 bases between them. CDR3 bases: TGCGCCAGCAGCTTGGATGGGGGGGTATCGGGAAACACCATATATTTT. This gives the protein CASSLDGGVSGNTIYF.

In its sample, this clone was seen once. The chain employs TRBV2 and TRBJ1-2; D remains ambiguous. V was clipped by 1 base and J by 4 bases, with 10 bases between them. The CDR3 has 14 amino acids. Looked up from germline, CDR1 is SNHLY and CDR2 is FYNNEI. In nucleotides, the CDR3 is TGTGCCAGCAGTGAAGGACTTATCCTCTATGGCTACACCTTC. Its translation is CASSEGLILYGYTF.

The chain joins TRBV4-2 to TRBJ2-6, with D maybe TRBD2 (7 bases). Germline values: CDR1 LGHNA, CDR2 YNFKEQ. The CDR3 is made up of 16 amino acids. Trimming left V 0 bases short and J 4 bases short, with 10 bases between. Here the CDR3 reads CASSQEAGAGANVLTF. The CDR3 DNA sequence: TGTGCCAGCAGCCAAGAGGCGGGGGCAGGGGCCAACGTCCTGACTTTC.

V and J are TRBV6-4 and TRBJ1-6, with 8 bases that match TRBD1. The J segment lost 9 bases and the V segment lost 4 bases, leaving 5 bases of the junction unmatched. Germline loops: CDR1 MRHNA, CDR2 SNTAGT. The CDR3 consists of 14 residues. The CDR3 sequence: CASSADRAGSPLHF. In DNA form, the CDR3 reads TGTGCCAGCAGTGCGGACAGGGCTGGTTCACCCCTCCACTTT.

This chain connects TRBV5-1 to TRBJ1-2; D is unresolved. The V end was cut by 3 bases, the J end by 4 bases, with 10 bases between. CDR3 size: 13 residues. Per the germline V gene, CDR1 is SGHRS and CDR2 is YFSETQ. CDR3 in DNA: TGCGCCAGCAGCTCCCAAGAGATCTATGGCTACACCTTC. Its translation is CASSSQEIYGYTF.

The chain couples TRBV3-1 (or the pseudogene TRBV3-2) to TRBJ2-2; no reliable D call. The CDR3 has 12 amino acids. V gave up 4 bases and J gave up 7 bases, with 7 bases separating them. The V gene's germline CDR1 is LGHDT and CDR2 YNNKEL (reference sequence). In DNA form, the CDR3 reads TGTGCCAGCAGCCCTCCTCTCGGGGAGCTGTTTTTT. As protein: CASSPPLGELFF.

V is TRBV15 and J is TRBJ1-5, with D hard to call. Trimming took 0 bases from V and 6 from J, leaving 9 bases between them. Germline V gives CDR1 LNHNV, CDR2 YYDKDF (reference sequence). The CDR3 has 14 residues. The CDR3 reads CATSRDRGFQPQHF. Written as DNA, the CDR3 is TGTGCCACCAGCAGAGATCGAGGTTTTCAGCCCCAGCATTTT.

The J gene is TRBJ2-3, the V gene TRBV11-2; TRBD1 agrees at 10 bases. The CDR3 is made up of 17 amino acids. The V gene end was trimmed by 1 base and the J gene end by 3 bases; junction bases not matched to a gene: 7. Germline CDR1 SGHAT, CDR2 FQNNGV. CDR3 protein: CASSLGTRDRGTDTQYF. The CDR3 coding sequence is TGTGCCAGCAGCTTAGGGACCCGGGACAGGGGTACAGATACGCAGTATTTT.

V is TRBV19 and J is TRBJ1-1, with 7 nucleotides matching TRBD1. The CDR3 spans 12 residues. Per germline, CDR1 LNHDA and CDR2 SQIVND (reference sequence). The ends lost 3 bases at V and 10 bases at J; junction bases unmatched: 5. The CDR3 reads CASSIDRVPAFF. CDR3 sequence (DNA): TGTGCCAGTAGTATCGACAGGGTCCCAGCTTTCTTT.

This sequence joins TRBV27 and TRBJ2-7, with 9 positions matching TRBD1. This CDR3 region has 16 residues. Trimming took 2 bases from V and 5 from J; bases not matched to a gene: 10. CDR1 is MNHEY, CDR2 SMNVEV, per germline (reference sequence). In nucleotides, the CDR3 is TGTGCCAGCAGTTTAATTCCGACAGGGGGAATAAACGAGCAGTACTTC. Translating gives CASSLIPTGGINEQYF.

The V gene is TRBV7-9, the J gene TRBJ2-5; 7 bases fit TRBD1. Germline V CDR1 and CDR2: SEHNR, FQNEAQ (reference sequence). This CDR3 has 15 amino acids. The V and J ends lost 5 bases and 0 bases, in that order; junction bases with no gene match: 6. The CDR3, as DNA: TGTGCCAGCAGCACCTGGGACAGAGACCAAGAGACCCAGTACTTC. Its protein product is CASSTWDRDQETQYF.

This chain uses TRBV24-1 with TRBJ2-1; 12 nucleotides agree with TRBD2. Losses at the gene ends were 3 bases for V and 0 bases for J; bases not matched to a gene: 5. From germline, CDR1 is KGHDR and CDR2 SFDVKD. The CDR3 sequence is 18 residues long. CDR3 in amino acids: CATSDTGLAGSSYNEQFF. DNA for the CDR3: TGTGCCACCAGTGATACCGGACTAGCGGGAAGCTCCTACAATGAGCAGTTCTTC.

The rearrangement joins TRBV30 to TRBJ1-4; D is possibly TRBD1 (5 bases). This CDR3 is built from 14 residues. The V end lost 2 bases, the J end lost 7 bases, and 14 bases lay between the germline ends. Looked up from germline, CDR1 is GTSNPN and CDR2 is SVGIG (reference sequence). The CDR3 bases are TGTGCCTGGAGTAAAGGGACTGGGCCTGAAAAACTGTTTTTT. Its translation: CAWSKGTGPEKLFF.